This T cell receptor beta chain was identified during a study of cytomegalovirus exposure and HLA in healthy donors. Study at large: Researchers previously reported finding just under 120 million unique TCR beta sequences from about 200 million T cells. Whole-study findings and limits: Rarity marked most TCR sequences, yet some public TCRs occurred in many donors. A later analysis found most CMV-associated TCR beta chains apparently HLA-restricted.

V shed 4 bases and J shed 7 bases, with 14 bases lying between them. CDR1 is ENHRY and CDR2 is SYGVKD in the germline V gene. The CDR3 is 14 residues long. PCR primers comprised 60 Vbeta and 13 Jbeta primers. Method: immunoSEQ multiplex PCR; TCRdb's copy keeps in-frame clones and lacks some. The table includes approximately 85,000 clones, 80% detected once. Concerning this clone itself: The antigen remains unidentified.

All the people who gave samples were healthy bone marrow donors. The genes are TRBV10-3 and TRBJ1-5, with unresolved D. The sequencing input was PBMCs. The receptor comes from a woman aged 45-60 years in good health and CMV-seropositive. The DNA of the CDR3 is TGTGCCATCAGTGTAGGTCAGGTAGGACAGCCCCAGCATTTT. Translating it yields CAISVGQVGQPQHF.